Following are 2 T cell receptor beta chains from one sample sequenced in a study of memory CD4+ T cells and cytomegalovirus serostatus. Single viable CD3+CD4+CD8-CD45RO+ cells were sorted as the memory CD4+ T cells. The method was immunoSEQ multiplex PCR; TCRdb's version includes in-frame clones alone and lacks a portion of them. The repertoire holds 48,000 or so clones, with roughly 78% as singletons. The sequencing input was memory CD4+ T cells from blood. These receptors came from an adult in good health and CMV-seronegative.

This clone was recorded once. This chain links TRBV5-1 with TRBJ2-3, with D possibly being TRBD1 or TRBD2 (5 bases each). Germline V lookup: CDR1 SGHRS, CDR2 YFSETQ. The germline V and J ends were trimmed by 0 bases and 5 bases, with 19 bases remaining between them. The CDR3 covers 17 residues. This CDR3 is CASSLEGMGRTEDTQYF. As DNA, the CDR3 is TGCGCCAGCAGCTTGGAGGGGATGGGACGGACGGAAGATACGCAGTATTTT.

The gene calls are TRBV6-5 and TRBJ2-3, with unresolved D. Germline V lookup: CDR1 MNHEY, CDR2 SVGAGI. Trimming cost V 2 bases and J 0 bases, with 9 bases left between them. The CDR3 is 15 residues long. CDR3 sequence reads: CASSYQAASTDTQYF. CDR3 coding DNA: TGTGCCAGCAGTTACCAGGCCGCTAGCACAGATACGCAGTATTTT.